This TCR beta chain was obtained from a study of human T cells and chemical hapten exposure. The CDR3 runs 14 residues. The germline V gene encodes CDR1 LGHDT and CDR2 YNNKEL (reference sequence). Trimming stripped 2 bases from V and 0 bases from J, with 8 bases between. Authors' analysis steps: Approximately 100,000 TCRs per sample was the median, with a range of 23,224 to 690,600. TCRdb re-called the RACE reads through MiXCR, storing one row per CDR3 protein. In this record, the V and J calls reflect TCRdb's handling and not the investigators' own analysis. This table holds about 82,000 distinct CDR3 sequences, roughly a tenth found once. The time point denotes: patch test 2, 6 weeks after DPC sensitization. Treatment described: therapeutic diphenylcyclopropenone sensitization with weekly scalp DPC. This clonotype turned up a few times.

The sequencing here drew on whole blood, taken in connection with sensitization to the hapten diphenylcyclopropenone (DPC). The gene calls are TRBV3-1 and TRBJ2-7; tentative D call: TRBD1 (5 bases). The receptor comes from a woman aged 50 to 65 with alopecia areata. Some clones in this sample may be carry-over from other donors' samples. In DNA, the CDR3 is TGTGCCAGCAGCCAAAGGGGAAGCTCCTACGAGCAGTACTTC. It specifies CASSQRGSSYEQYF.